This TCR beta chain comes out of a study of blood T cells in healthy people across ages. About this clonotype itself: Its antigen is undetermined.

Every donor gave approximately 10 milliliters of peripheral blood. The second PCR ran roughly 7 to 11 cycles with a sample-barcoded 5' primer and J-beta primers. Every single cDNA molecule received a tag from a template-switch adaptor with 12 random nucleotides. Via MiXCR, TCRdb re-called the 5' RACE reads, giving one row per CDR3 protein. Among almost 800,000 distinct CDR3 sequences listed, roughly 64% were seen once. This CDR3 is built from 15 residues. V lost 4 bases to trimming and J lost 1 base, with 11 bases between them. From germline, CDR1 is MGHRA and CDR2 YSYEKL. Overall study findings and caveats: Across samples, TCR beta diversity tracked strongly with naive T cell percentage. Whereas aged donors had fewer naive CD4+ cells, long-lived donors had more of them and higher diversity.

The rearrangement uses TRBV4-1 and TRBJ1-5; a possible D gene is TRBD1 (5 bases). The receptor was derived from a man aged 30 to 39 in good health. The sample comprised blood. CDR3 sequence reads: CASSPRDVSNQPQHF. The CDR3 DNA reads as TGCGCCAGCAGCCCCAGGGACGTGAGCAATCAGCCCCAGCATTTT.